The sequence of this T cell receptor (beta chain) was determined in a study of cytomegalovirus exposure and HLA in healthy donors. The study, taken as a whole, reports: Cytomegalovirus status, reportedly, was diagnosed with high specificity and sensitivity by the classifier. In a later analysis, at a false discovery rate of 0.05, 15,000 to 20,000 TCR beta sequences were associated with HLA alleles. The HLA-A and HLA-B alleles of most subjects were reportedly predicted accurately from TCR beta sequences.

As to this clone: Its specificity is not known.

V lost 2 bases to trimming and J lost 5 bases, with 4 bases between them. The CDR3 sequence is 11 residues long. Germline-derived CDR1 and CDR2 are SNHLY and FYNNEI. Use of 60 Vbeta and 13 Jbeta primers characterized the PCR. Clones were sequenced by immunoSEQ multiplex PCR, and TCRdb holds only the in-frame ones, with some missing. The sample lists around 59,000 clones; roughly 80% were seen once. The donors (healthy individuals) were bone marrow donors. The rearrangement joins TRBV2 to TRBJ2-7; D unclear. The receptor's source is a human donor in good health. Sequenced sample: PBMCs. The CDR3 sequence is CASSEKHEQYF. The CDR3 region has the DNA TGTGCCAGCAGTGAAAAGCACGAGCAGTACTTC.